Following are 32 T cell receptor beta chains from one sample sequenced in a study of blood T cell repertoires in COVID-19. This table comes from immunoSEQ multiplex PCR, and its TCRdb copy is limited to in-frame clones, with some not included. The profile shows roughly 97,000 clones, roughly four fifths of them singletons. The specimen was peripheral blood. These receptors all come from a woman aged 80 or older with active or convalescent COVID-19.

The CDR3 region has the DNA TGTGCCAGCAGTACCGGGGTGAACAATCAGCCCCAGCATTTT. It translates to CASSTGVNNQPQHF. J is TRBJ1-5 and V is TRBV6-5; D is unresolved. Germline lookup yields CDR1 MNHEY and CDR2 SVGAGI. The ends were cut back, 5 bases at V and 3 bases at J, with 11 bases in the middle. The CDR3 extends over 14 amino acids.

The chain combines TRBV14 with TRBJ1-2; D gene uncertain. V lost 2 bases and J lost 6, with 10 bases in between. Germline lookup yields CDR1 SGHDN and CDR2 FVKESK. This CDR3 is 13 amino acids long. CDR3 DNA: TGTGCCAGCAGCCAACAGTACTATGATGGCTACACCTTC. It yields the protein CASSQQYYDGYTF.

V is TRBV13 and J is TRBJ2-1, with 10 bases aligning to TRBD2. V lost 1 base and J lost 6; bases outside the gene matches: 6. This CDR3 has 16 amino acids. Germline loops: CDR1 PRHDT, CDR2 FYEKMQ (reference sequence). CDR3: CASSLVGAGGPNEQFF. The CDR3 DNA reads as TGTGCCAGCAGCTTAGTGGGAGCGGGAGGGCCCAATGAGCAGTTCTTC. Using reference TRBV13 and TRBJ2-1 for the parts outside the CDR3, the full variable domain is AAGVIQSPRHLIKEKRETATLKCYPIPRHDTVYWYQQGPGQDPQFLISFYEKMQSDKGSIPDRFSAQQFSDYHSELNMSSLELGDSALYFCASSLVGAGGPNEQFFGPGTRLTVL.

The J gene is TRBJ1-5, the V gene TRBV28; D unclear. The CDR3 sequence is 16 residues long. Germline V lookup: CDR1 MDHEN, CDR2 SYDVKM. V was clipped by 4 bases and J by 4 bases, with 17 bases between them. The CDR3 region has the DNA TGTGCCAGCAGTTCCCTAGGCGGAGTCAGAAATCAGCCCCAGCATTTT. This sequence encodes CASSSLGGVRNQPQHF.

The chain recombines TRBV4-3 with TRBJ2-1, with 9 bases matching TRBD2. Germline V lookup: CDR1 LGHNA, CDR2 YSLEER. This CDR3 is built from 16 residues. Germline trimming cut 0 bases from V and 9 bases from J; bases unmatched to any gene: 9. This chain's CDR3 is CASSQEGSGRTTEQFF. CDR3 DNA sequence: TGCGCCAGCAGCCAAGAGGGAAGCGGGAGGACTACTGAGCAGTTCTTC.

The chain has TRBV27 and TRBJ1-6; TRBD1 agrees at 11 bases. Losses at the gene ends were 5 bases for V and 9 bases for J; bases not matched to a gene: 6. This CDR3 contains 15 residues. Germline V lookup: CDR1 MNHEY, CDR2 SMNVEV (reference sequence). The CDR3 DNA reads as TGTGCCAGCAGTGTGGACAGGGGGCCTGGTTCACCCCTCCACTTT. It yields the protein CASSVDRGPGSPLHF.

This clone is a singleton in its sample. The CDR3 loop is CASSVQGGNSPLHF. DNA of the CDR3: TGTGCCAGCAGCGTCCAGGGAGGGAATTCACCCCTCCACTTT. The chain recombines TRBV9 with TRBJ1-6, with D tentatively TRBD1 (5 bases). V lost 2 bases, J lost 7 bases, and 10 bases lay in between. Germline CDR1 SGDLS, CDR2 YYNGEE. This CDR3 comprises 14 residues.

The gene calls are TRBV29-1 and TRBJ1-1; D perhaps matches TRBD1 (6 bases). The V and J ends lost 6 bases and 0 bases respectively, with 11 bases between them. The V gene's germline CDR1 is SQVTM and CDR2 ANQGSEA. CDR3 length: 13 amino acids. DNA for the CDR3: TGCAGCGTCAGACAGGCAATGAACACTGAAGCTTTCTTT. The encoded protein is CSVRQAMNTEAFF.

For this clone: The sample has other DNA sequences that encode this CDR3 too. The chain is built from TRBV6-5 and TRBJ1-5, with D maybe TRBD1 (5 bases). The CDR3 is made up of 13 amino acids. Germline loops: CDR1 MNHEY, CDR2 SVGAGI. Trimming cost V 6 bases and J 3 bases, with 9 bases left between them. This chain's CDR3 is CASRQVNNQPQHF. The CDR3 DNA sequence: TGTGCCAGCAGACAGGTAAACAATCAGCCCCAGCATTTT.

The chain uses TRBV6-5 and TRBJ2-1; 13 positions agree with TRBD2. V lost 9 bases, J lost 4 bases, and 6 bases stayed unmatched. The CDR3 extends over 15 amino acids. Per the germline V gene, CDR1 is MNHEY and CDR2 is SVGAGI. The DNA of the CDR3 is TGTGCCAGAAGGACTAGCGGGAGCTCATACAATGAGCAGTTCTTC. It specifies CARRTSGSSYNEQFF.

The chain recombines TRBV7-2 with TRBJ2-5, with 7 bases that match TRBD1. V lost 4 bases to trimming and J lost 2 bases; unmatched junction nucleotides: 7. The V gene's germline CDR1 is SGHTA and CDR2 FQGNSA. The CDR3 is 15 residues long. CDR3 sequence (DNA): TGTGCCAGCAGCTCCCAACCGGGACAGCAAGAGACCCAGTACTTC. It yields the protein CASSSQPGQQETQYF.

This clone is a singleton in its sample. The rearrangement joins TRBV5-1 to TRBJ2-5; 10 nucleotides match TRBD1. The germline gives CDR1 SGHRS, CDR2 YFSETQ. After removal of 7 bases from V and 4 bases from J, the junction contained 7 bases not matched to a gene. The CDR3 consists of 14 residues. The CDR3 DNA is TGCGCCAGCTGGGACAGGGGAGAGGGAGAGACCCAGTACTTC. Its protein is CASWDRGEGETQYF. Drawing the rest from reference TRBV5-1 and TRBJ2-5, the complete variable domain is KAGVTQTPRYLIKTRGQQVTLSCSPISGHRSVSWYQQTPGQGLQFLFEYFSETQRNKGNFPGRFSGRQFSNSRSEMNVSTLELGDSALYLCASWDRGEGETQYFGPGTRLLVL.

The genes are TRBV6-1 and TRBJ2-5, with a possible D match to TRBD2 (6 bases). Germline values: CDR1 MNHNS, CDR2 SASEGT. Trimming removed 3 bases at V and 4 bases at J, with 21 bases between. The CDR3 extends over 17 amino acids. This chain's CDR3 is CASSDGRDHAGRETQYF. CDR3 coding DNA: TGTGCCAGCAGTGATGGCAGGGACCACGCGGGGCGAGAGACCCAGTACTTC.

The genes are TRBV5-6 and TRBJ1-1; D remains ambiguous. This CDR3 contains 15 residues. Germline-derived CDR1 and CDR2 are SGHDT and YYEEEE. Trimming removed 3 bases at V and 0 bases at J, with 12 bases between. The CDR3 loop is CASSSSKTLNTEAFF. In DNA, the CDR3 is TGTGCCAGCAGCTCTTCAAAGACATTGAACACTGAAGCTTTCTTT. The full variable domain, in which reference TRBV5-6 and TRBJ1-1 provide the parts outside the CDR3, is DAGVTQSPTHLIKTRGQQVTLRCSPKSGHDTVSWYQQALGQGPQFIFQYYEEEERQRGNFPDRFSGHQFPNYSSELNVNALLLGDSALYLCASSSSKTLNTEAFFGQGTRLTVV.

The chain joins TRBV5-5 to TRBJ1-4; the D is unclear. The CDR3 runs 15 residues. Germline V gene lookup returns CDR1 SGHKS and CDR2 YYEKEE (reference sequence). Trimming left V 4 bases short and J 8 bases short, with 18 bases between. DNA for the CDR3: TGTGCCAGCAGCCCATGGGTGGATCGGGGAGAAAAACTGTTTTTT. It yields the protein CASSPWVDRGEKLFF.

This clone has a single count. The chain links TRBV29-1 to TRBJ2-1; the D gene is possibly TRBD1 (5 bases). Trimming stripped 8 bases from V and 1 base from J, with 15 bases between. The CDR3 spans 14 residues. CDR1 and CDR2 (germline): SQVTM, ANQGSEA. CDR3 sequence reads: CSTWTRQSYNEQFF. The CDR3 nucleotides are TGCAGCACGTGGACGCGACAGTCCTACAATGAGCAGTTCTTC.

The V and J genes are TRBV7-8 and TRBJ1-2; D is ambiguous. V was pared by 5 bases and J by 2 bases, with 6 bases between. This CDR3 comprises 12 residues. Per germline, CDR1 SGHVS and CDR2 FQNEAQ. The CDR3 nucleotides read TGTGCCAGCAGCCCGTCGAACTATGGCTACACCTTC. It yields the protein CASSPSNYGYTF. The entire variable domain, with the rest obtained from reference TRBV7-8 and TRBJ1-2, is as follows: GAGVSQSPRYKVAKRGQDVALRCDPISGHVSLFWYQQALGQGPEFLTYFQNEAQLDKSGLPSDRFFAERPEGSVSTLKIQRTQQEDSAVYLCASSPSNYGYTFGSGTRLTVV.

This clone appeared many times. The V and J genes are TRBV27 and TRBJ2-1, with 9 bases lining up with TRBD1. Germline CDR1 reads MNHEY; CDR2 reads SMNVEV (reference sequence). V shed 5 bases, J shed 6 bases, and the junction held 8 bases outside the gene matches. The CDR3 spans 15 residues. For the CDR3, the DNA is TGTGCCAGCAGTCCTGGGGACAGGGTGGGCAATGAGCAGTTCTTC. Translated: CASSPGDRVGNEQFF.

This clone was seen a single time. The chain is built from TRBV24-1 and TRBJ2-3, with 8 bases that match TRBD2. J was trimmed by 0 bases and V by 7 bases; bases with no gene match: 8. The germline CDR1 and CDR2 sequences are KGHDR and SFDVKD. This CDR3 spans 16 amino acids. The CDR3 DNA reads TGTGCCACCAGGAGACTTAGCGGGGAGAGCACAGATACGCAGTATTTT. Protein product: CATRRLSGESTDTQYF.

This chain links TRBV4-1 with TRBJ1-4, with TRBD1 matching 12 bases. With V trimmed by 4 bases and J by 2 bases, 11 bases remained unmatched. Germline CDR1 is MGHRA and CDR2 is YSYEKL. The CDR3 length is 19 residues. The CDR3 bases are TGCGCCAGCAGCCCTAGAGGAGGGACAGGGGGCATCACTAATGAAAAACTGTTTTTT. Protein sequence: CASSPRGGTGGITNEKLFF.

The chain has TRBV6-2 or TRBV6-3 and TRBJ1-3; TRBD1 might be the D (5 bases). V gave up 6 bases and J gave up 0 bases, with 12 bases separating them. Germline V gives CDR1 MNHEY, CDR2 SVGEGT. This CDR3 comprises 15 residues. The CDR3 region is CASSRRQSSGNTIYF. DNA for the CDR3: TGTGCCAGCAGCCGAAGACAGAGCTCTGGAAACACCATATATTTT.

V and J are TRBV18 and TRBJ2-7; D gene unclear. Trimming took off 5 bases at V and 3 bases at J, with 5 bases between the two ends. The CDR3 has 11 amino acids. Germline lookup yields CDR1 KGHSH and CDR2 LQKENI. CDR3: CASSANYEQYF. CDR3 in DNA: TGTGCCAGCTCAGCGAACTACGAGCAGTACTTC.

The V and J genes are TRBV6-5 and TRBJ1-1, with 8 bases identical to TRBD1. Trimming removed 7 bases from V and 8 bases from J; junction bases left unmatched: 15. This CDR3 region has 15 residues. Looked up from germline, CDR1 is MNHEY and CDR2 is SVGAGI. The CDR3 nucleotides are TGTGCCAGCATCCCATCGCCAGGGGCAGGGGGCGAAGCTTTCTTT. Its translation: CASIPSPGAGGEAFF.

V and J are TRBV11-3 and TRBJ2-5; weak D call: TRBD1 (6 bases). V shed 5 bases and J shed 6 bases, with 13 bases lying between them. The CDR3 spans 13 residues. Per the germline V gene, CDR1 is SGHNT and CDR2 is YENEEA. The CDR3 reads CASSRTQGQTQYF. CDR3 sequence (DNA): TGTGCCAGCAGCCGAACACAGGGACAGACCCAGTACTTC.

V is TRBV30 and J is TRBJ1-4; weak D call: TRBD1 (6 bases). CDR3 length: 16 amino acids. Per germline, CDR1 GTSNPN and CDR2 SVGIG (reference sequence). Trimming took 3 bases from V and 1 from J, leaving 15 bases between them. CDR3 region: CAWRPNRERTNEKLFF. The DNA for the CDR3 is TGTGCCTGGAGGCCAAACAGGGAACGAACTAATGAAAAACTGTTTTTT.

The CDR3 coding sequence is TGTGCCAGCAGGACGACTCATGCCTACGAGCAGTACTTC. This encodes CASRTTHAYEQYF. The chain employs TRBV6-5 and TRBJ2-7; D ambiguous. V was shortened by 6 bases and J by 2 bases, with 11 bases between the two germline ends. The length of the CDR3 is 13 residues. Germline V gene sequence: CDR1 MNHEY, CDR2 SVGAGI.

The chain combines TRBV5-4 with TRBJ2-1, with 8 nucleotides matching TRBD2. Germline CDR1 SGHNT, CDR2 YYREEE (reference sequence). This CDR3 is built from 17 residues. J gave up 10 bases and V 2 bases, and 17 bases lay outside the gene matches. The CDR3 region is CASSFTTGGAPSIEQFF. DNA for the CDR3: TGTGCCAGCAGCTTTACGACGGGGGGGGCCCCATCAATCGAGCAGTTCTTC.

V is TRBV3-1 (or the pseudogene TRBV3-2) and J is TRBJ1-3, with 7 nucleotides matching TRBD1. Per the germline V gene, CDR1 is LGHDT and CDR2 is YNNKEL (reference sequence). CDR3 length equals 15 residues. J gave up 5 bases and V 0 bases, and 4 bases lay outside the gene matches. CDR3 protein: CASSQERGQRNTIYF. The CDR3 DNA sequence: TGTGCCAGCAGCCAAGAACGGGGACAGCGAAACACCATATATTTT.

The chain uses TRBV10-1 and TRBJ1-2; no reliable D call. Trimming cost V 2 bases and J 4 bases, with 14 bases left between them. The CDR3 is 15 residues long. Germline CDR1 WNHNN, CDR2 SYGVQD (reference sequence). CDR3 sequence: CASSETRGECYGYTF. In DNA, the CDR3 is TGCGCCAGCAGTGAGACGAGAGGAGAATGCTATGGCTACACCTTC.

The genes are TRBV7-2 and TRBJ1-2, with 8 bases identical to TRBD1. The CDR3 extends over 17 amino acids. The V segment lost 5 bases and the J segment 2 bases; nucleotides outside the gene matches: 13. Germline V CDR1 and CDR2: SGHTA, FQGNSA. The CDR3 DNA reads as TGTGCCAGCAGCCTCCGCCGACAGGGGCAAAGAAACTATGGCTACACCTTC. The encoded protein is CASSLRRQGQRNYGYTF.

The gene calls are TRBV6-1 and TRBJ2-7, with 9 positions matching TRBD1. V lost 3 bases and J lost 2; bases outside the gene matches: 11. Germline lookup yields CDR1 MNHNS and CDR2 SASEGT. The CDR3 consists of 17 residues. The DNA of the CDR3 is TGTGCCAGCAGTGAGGGAACAGGGGGCGCAAAACCCTACGAGCAGTACTTC. This sequence encodes CASSEGTGGAKPYEQYF.

The chain uses TRBV7-3 and TRBJ1-1; no reliable D call. V was shortened by 5 bases and J by 6 bases, with 13 bases between the two germline ends. This CDR3 region has 13 residues. Germline-derived CDR1 and CDR2 are SGHTA and FQGTGA. DNA of the CDR3: TGTGCCAGCAGCCCGGGTACTATCTCTGAAGCTTTCTTT. Translating it yields CASSPGTISEAFF.